One sample yielded the 20 T cell receptor beta chains listed below, sequenced in a study of CD8 T cells in ankylosing spondylitis. TCRdb reprocessed the 5' RACE reads with MiXCR, giving one entry per CDR3 protein. The data contain about 210,000 distinct CDR3 sequences, 8.2% of them seen just once; the ten biggest clones take up 4.5% to 5%. Material for sequencing was blood, either unsorted or a sorted T cell fraction (not recorded which). These receptors were obtained from a female donor with ankylosing spondylitis or in good health (not recorded which).

In its sample, this clonotype was seen many times. The chain carries TRBV12-3 or TRBV12-4 and TRBJ1-2, with unresolved D. V was shortened by 3 bases and J by 8 bases, with 10 bases between the two germline ends. There are 12 residues in the CDR3. In DNA form, the CDR3 reads TGTGCCAGCAGTTTGATGGAAATAGGCTACACCTTC. It specifies CASSLMEIGYTF.

This clonotype was found a few times. The gene calls are TRBV8-2 and TRBJ2-1; whether TRBD2, the table's D call, matches the DNA was not checked. TRBV8-2 is marked as a pseudogene. The length of the CDR3 is 19 residues. CDR3 in DNA: TGTGGACGGTCTTGGGGGATTGTGGGGACTAGCGGGATATACAATGAGCAGTTCTTC. Amino acid sequence: CGRSWGIVGTSGIYNEQFF.

V is TRBV6-1 and J is TRBJ2-2; D gene ambiguous. Germline lookup yields CDR1 MNHNS and CDR2 SASEGT. V was cut by 2 bases and J by 5 bases, with 6 bases left in between. This CDR3 spans 13 amino acids. The CDR3 DNA follows: TGTGCCAGCAGTGAAAGGCAAACCGGGGAGCTGTTTTTT. Amino acid sequence: CASSERQTGELFF.

This clonotype was seen many times. The chain employs TRBV12-3 or TRBV12-4 and TRBJ2-5, with TRBD2 matching over 9 bases. The ends lost 4 bases at V and 2 bases at J; junction bases unmatched: 2. There are 14 residues in the CDR3. CDR3: CASSWLAGQETQYF. CDR3 in DNA: TGTGCCAGCAGTTGGCTAGCGGGGCAAGAGACCCAGTACTTC.

This rearrangement joins TRBV4-3 to TRBJ2-2; D gene ambiguous. The V and J ends lost 1 base and 3 bases respectively, with 6 bases between them. This CDR3 has 14 amino acids. CDR1 and CDR2 from the germline V gene are LGHNA and YSLEER. CDR3 DNA: TGCGCCAGCAGCCAAGGGTTGCACACCGGGGAGCTGTTTTTT. Its protein product is CASSQGLHTGELFF.

Concerning this clonotype itself: A much larger clone lies one base from this, so it may be a read error. V is TRBV6-2 or TRBV6-3 and J is TRBJ2-7; TRBD2 matches at 8 bases. The length of the CDR3 is 14 residues. Germline CDR1 is MNHEY and CDR2 is SVGEGT. Trimming took 6 bases from V and 0 from J; bases not matched to a gene: 4. CDR3 nucleotide sequence: TGTGCCAGCAGCTCACTAGCGGACTCCTACGAGCAGTACTTC. Its protein is CASSSLADSYEQYF.

There are many counts of this clonotype. An end of the junction differs from the germline gene, which may be a read error. The genes are TRBV20-1 and TRBJ2-1, with 7 bases aligning to TRBD1. The germline CDR1 and CDR2 sequences are DFQATT and SNEGSKA (reference sequence). The CDR3 consists of 14 residues. DNA of the CDR3: TGCAGTGCTAGCGTTCGACAGGGATACAGTGAGCAGTTCTTC. Translating it yields CSASVRQGYSEQFF.

This clonotype was seen at least ten times. The J gene is TRBJ1-2, the V gene TRBV5-1; no clear D. V shed 0 bases and J shed 6 bases, with 3 bases lying between them. CDR1 and CDR2 from the germline V gene are SGHRS and YFSETQ. The CDR3 is 11 residues long. CDR3 sequence reads: CASSLGNGYTF. The CDR3 nucleotides are TGCGCCAGCAGCTTGGGGAATGGCTACACCTTC.

This clonotype has just a few counts. The chain carries TRBV7-9 and TRBJ1-3; D remains unclear. V was shortened by 5 bases and J by 2 bases, with 13 bases between the two germline ends. The CDR3 runs 15 residues. The V gene's germline CDR1 is SEHNR and CDR2 FQNEAQ (reference sequence). The CDR3 reads CASSSLLGTGNTIYF. The CDR3 bases are TGTGCCAGCAGCAGTTTGCTAGGGACTGGAAACACCATATATTTT.

This clonotype has a count of ten or more. This rearrangement joins TRBV5-1 to TRBJ2-7; D may be TRBD2 (5 bases). Germline V lookup: CDR1 SGHRS, CDR2 YFSETQ. With 2 bases removed from V and 2 bases from J, the gap between germline ends came to 11 bases. The CDR3 loop spans 14 amino acids. The CDR3 here is CASSLEGITYEQYF. DNA for the CDR3: TGCGCCAGCAGCTTAGAGGGAATCACCTACGAGCAGTACTTC.

The table lists this clonotype with many counts. The chain combines TRBV29-1 with TRBJ2-1; 8 bases match TRBD2. The germline V gene has CDR1 SQVTM and CDR2 ANQGSEA. The junction had 9 bases not matched to a gene; V was cut back by 3 bases and J by 8 bases. This CDR3 has 14 amino acids. For the CDR3, the DNA is TGCAGCGTTGACTTCCGGGAGGGCCGAGATGAGCAGTTCTTC. Residues: CSVDFREGRDEQFF.

The sample holds many counts of this clonotype. CDR3 nucleotide sequence: TGTGCCAGCAGTTTAGACGGCGGAGGCACAGATACGCAGTATTTT. Translating gives CASSLDGGGTDTQYF. The rearrangement joins TRBV12-3 or TRBV12-4 to TRBJ2-3; D uncertain. The CDR3 is 15 residues long. V lost 1 base and J lost 1, with 9 bases in between.

This clonotype has ten or more counts. V and J are TRBV12-3 or TRBV12-4 and TRBJ1-2, with 7 bases identical to TRBD1. J gave up 8 bases and V 6 bases, and 15 bases lay outside the gene matches. The CDR3 extends over 15 amino acids. The DNA for the CDR3 is TGTGCCAGCAGCCCCTCGGGACAGAGGGTAGAGGGCTACACCTTC. Its translation: CASSPSGQRVEGYTF.

This clonotype has more than one count but fewer than ten. This sequence joins TRBV6-5 and TRBJ1-2, with D uncertain. The CDR3 is 14 residues long. Between the trimmed V and J ends, which lost 2 bases and 8 bases, there was a span of 15 bases. In germline, CDR1 is MNHEY, CDR2 SVGAGI. Here the CDR3 reads CASSYRANLGGYTF. The CDR3 coding sequence is TGTGCCAGCAGTTACCGGGCCAACCTCGGAGGCTACACCTTC.

This clonotype appeared many times. At one boundary the junction diverges from the germline segment, which might be a read error. This chain connects TRBV28 to TRBJ1-3; a weak D match, TRBD1 (6 bases). CDR3 size: 12 residues. Per the germline V gene, CDR1 is MDHEN and CDR2 is SYDVKM. The CDR3, as DNA: TGTGCCGGCAGGACAGCTGGAAACACCATATATTTT. This sequence encodes CAGRTAGNTIYF.

Many counts were recorded for this clonotype. The genes are TRBV24-1 and TRBJ1-1, with D hard to call. This CDR3 spans 14 amino acids. CDR1 KGHDR and CDR2 SFDVKD come from the germline V gene. V was shortened by 2 bases and J by 5 bases, with 11 bases between the two germline ends. The CDR3 DNA reads as TGTGCCACCAGTGATTACGGCCGGAGGACTGAAGCTTTCTTT. This codes for CATSDYGRRTEAFF.

The table lists this clonotype with a few counts. V and J are TRBV20-1 and TRBJ1-3; tentatively, D is TRBD1 (5 bases). Trimming took off 5 bases at V and 2 bases at J, with 10 bases between the two ends. This CDR3 contains 13 residues. CDR1 and CDR2 from the germline V gene are DFQATT and SNEGSKA (reference sequence). CDR3 sequence reads: CSALGGAGNTIYF. CDR3 bases: TGCAGTGCTCTGGGGGGAGCTGGAAACACCATATATTTT.

This clonotype appeared many times. This chain joins TRBV6-2 or TRBV6-3 and TRBJ2-2; D remains unclear. The germline V gene encodes CDR1 MNHEY and CDR2 SVGEGT. This CDR3 is 14 amino acids long. V was clipped by 0 bases and J by 3 bases, with 5 bases between them. The CDR3 DNA sequence: TGTGCCAGCAGTTACTCCCGGGACACCGGGGAGCTGTTTTTT. As protein: CASSYSRDTGELFF.

This clonotype was detected only a few times. This chain joins TRBV7-8 and TRBJ2-7, with 8 bases aligning to TRBD2. Germline CDR1 SGHVS, CDR2 FQNEAQ. V trimming: 6 bases; J trimming: 0 bases; junction bases outside the gene matches: 7. The CDR3 length is 15 residues. CDR3 amino acids: CASRQDSGSSYEQYF. The CDR3 DNA follows: TGTGCCAGCAGGCAGGACAGCGGGAGCTCCTACGAGCAGTACTTC.

Regarding this clonotype: The junction departs from germline at one end; a sequencing error may be responsible. The CDR3 nucleotides are TGCTGTGCTAGAGATCGTAGACAGACCGGCTCTGGAAACACCATATATTTT. This codes for CCARDRRQTGSGNTIYF. The rearrangement uses TRBV20-1 and TRBJ1-3, with TRBD1 as a possible D gene (5 bases). CDR1 and CDR2 (germline): DFQATT, SNEGSKA (reference sequence). The CDR3 extends over 17 amino acids.